A selection of T cell receptor beta chains follows, all from one sample in a study of blood T cell repertoires in COVID-19. Sequencing used immunoSEQ multiplex PCR; TCRdb keeps in-frame clones, though not all of them. The sample has about 98,000 clones, approximately 84% seen once. Sequencing input: peripheral blood. The receptors were gathered from a woman older than 75 with acute or convalescent COVID-19. Each CDR3 is given with its conserved first and last residue. A D gene is named only where the DNA matches it firmly. Size is omitted from some rows. Given values are once, few, many or a class for expanded clones.

v_call,j_call,cdr3_length,d_call,clone_size,cdr3_aa,cdr3_nt
TRBV19,TRBJ1-4,15,.,.,CASSQGQTTNEKLFF,TGTGCCAGTTCCCAAGGACAGACAACTAATGAAAAACTGTTTTTT
TRBV5-1,TRBJ2-5,14,TRBD1,few,CASSFRGQGETQYF,TGCGCCAGCAGCTTTAGGGGGCAGGGGGAGACCCAGTACTTC
TRBV2,TRBJ1-6,17,.,.,CASSDEGSSSYNSPLHF,TGTGCCAGCAGTGATGAGGGCAGCAGCTCCTATAATTCACCCCTCCACTTT
TRBV18,TRBJ1-1,14,.,few,CASSPGQGNTEAFF,TGTGCCAGCTCACCGGGGCAGGGGAACACTGAAGCTTTCTTT
TRBV14,TRBJ2-7,13,TRBD1,.,CASSPNHRQGGDF,TGTGCCAGCAGCCCAAATCATCGACAGGGCGGCGACTTC
TRBV7-9,TRBJ2-5,12,.,.,CASSPERETQYF,TGTGCCAGCAGCCCGGAGAGGGAGACCCAGTACTTC
TRBV7-9,TRBJ1-3,15,.,few,CASSTLGGGGNTIYF,TGTGCCAGCAGCACCCTCGGGGGTGGTGGAAACACCATATATTTT
TRBV5-4,TRBJ1-3,16,.,.,CASSLVGVQGGNTIYF,TGTGCCAGCAGCTTGGTTGGGGTTCAGGGTGGAAACACCATATATTTT
TRBV21-1,TRBJ1-5,15,.,.,CASSSSRGRNQPQHF,TGTGCCAGCAGTTCTAGCAGGGGCCGCAATCAGCCCCAGCATTTT
TRBV20-1,TRBJ1-5,15,TRBD1,.,CSASMGTGGYQPQHF,TGCAGTGCTAGTATGGGGACAGGGGGCTATCAGCCCCAGCATTTT
TRBV7-2,TRBJ1-4,13,.,few,CASSFAGDEKLFF,TGTGCCAGCAGCTTCGCCGGAGATGAAAAACTGTTTTTT
TRBV7-9,TRBJ1-4,15,TRBD1,.,CASSSPGQGNEKLFF,TGTGCCAGCAGCTCTCCGGGACAGGGGAACGAAAAACTGTTTTTT
TRBV7-9,TRBJ1-6,15,TRBD1,.,CASSAQGAHNSPLHF,TGTGCCAGCAGCGCACAGGGGGCCCATAATTCACCCCTCCACTTT